These 8 T cell receptor beta chains originate from one sample sequenced in a study of early stage breast cancer tumors (dated by TCRdb to 2016 to 2017). Receptor libraries were prepared by the immunoSEQ multiplex PCR assay. TCRdb obtained this table from immuneACCESS and retained in-frame rearrangements with V and J assigned. These tables miss some clones; where compared with another copy, unresolved V genes account for less than half of the shortfall, and the remainder is unexplained. The sample includes some 4,400 clones, with about 61% observed a single time. The ten largest clones take up over 15% of the sample. Sample: breast tumor tissue. The receptor set was obtained from a person aged 45-65 years with breast cancer.

This rearrangement joins TRBV6-4 to TRBJ2-1, with 9 bases lining up with TRBD1. Germline CDR1 is MRHNA and CDR2 is SNTAGT. The CDR3 totals 14 residues. V was clipped by 3 bases and J by 5 bases; unmatched bases: 2. In nucleotides, the CDR3 is TGTGCCAGCAGTGAACAGGGGGCGAACAATGAGCAGTTCTTC. It specifies CASSEQGANNEQFF.

The rearrangement uses TRBV10-1 and TRBJ2-3, with 7 bases fitting TRBD2. Germline lookup yields CDR1 WNHNN and CDR2 SYGVQD (reference sequence). The V and J ends lost 5 bases and 6 bases, in that order; junction bases with no gene match: 11. The CDR3 has 15 amino acids. CDR3 in amino acids: CASSKSGAGGDTQYF. CDR3 in DNA: TGCGCCAGCAGTAAAAGCGGGGCGGGCGGGGATACGCAGTATTTT.

The V and J genes are TRBV13 and TRBJ2-5; TRBD2 aligns across 13 bases. This CDR3 is built from 15 residues. Germline CDR1 reads PRHDT; CDR2 reads FYEKMQ (reference sequence). Losses at the gene ends were 3 bases for V and 5 bases for J; bases not matched to a gene: 3. The CDR3 protein is CASSFGTSGIETQYF. The DNA for the CDR3 is TGTGCCAGCAGCTTTGGGACTAGCGGGATTGAGACCCAGTACTTC. The entire variable domain, with the rest obtained from reference TRBV13 and TRBJ2-5, is as follows: AAGVIQSPRHLIKEKRETATLKCYPIPRHDTVYWYQQGPGQDPQFLISFYEKMQSDKGSIPDRFSAQQFSDYHSELNMSSLELGDSALYFCASSFGTSGIETQYFGPGTRLLVL.

The V call is TRBV4-3, the J call TRBJ1-2, with D possibly being TRBD1 (6 bases). The CDR3 loop spans 15 amino acids. Trimming left V 0 bases short and J 3 bases short, with 11 bases between. Germline V lookup: CDR1 LGHNA, CDR2 YSLEER. Written as DNA, the CDR3 is TGCGCCAGCAGCCAAGATTGGAGGGGGGACTATGGCTACACCTTC. Residues: CASSQDWRGDYGYTF.

This sequence joins TRBV29-1 and TRBJ2-6, with no clear D. The CDR3 has 12 amino acids. Germline V gives CDR1 SQVTM, CDR2 ANQGSEA. Trimming stripped 6 bases from V and 4 bases from J, with 7 bases between. The CDR3 DNA sequence: TGCAGCGTGTGGACCGGGGCCAACGTCCTGACTTTC. Translating it yields CSVWTGANVLTF.

CDR3 nucleotide sequence: TGTGCCAGCAGCCGCCGAACTAGCGCGGCCACCGGGGAGCTGTTTTTT. The encoded protein is CASSRRTSAATGELFF. The gene calls are TRBV27 and TRBJ2-2; 7 bases map to TRBD2. Trimming at V came to 6 bases and at J to 4 bases, leaving 11 bases not matched to a gene. The CDR3 totals 16 residues. The V gene's germline CDR1 is MNHEY and CDR2 SMNVEV (reference sequence).

The chain carries TRBV6-5 and TRBJ2-5; 10 positions agree with TRBD1. CDR1 MNHEY and CDR2 SVGAGI come from the germline V gene. This CDR3 contains 16 residues. V shed 2 bases, J shed 5 bases, and the junction held 8 bases outside the gene matches. CDR3 sequence reads: CASSYGGQGTTETQYF. In DNA, the CDR3 is TGTGCCAGCAGTTACGGGGGACAGGGGACTACGGAGACCCAGTACTTC.

V usage is TRBV18 and J usage is TRBJ2-5; 9 bases match TRBD2. V lost 3 bases to trimming and J lost 0 bases; unmatched junction nucleotides: 8. The CDR3 is 17 residues long. CDR1 KGHSH and CDR2 LQKENI come from the germline V gene. The CDR3 coding sequence is TGTGCCAGCTCACCTACCCAAGCGGGAGGCCACCAAGAGACCCAGTACTTC. It specifies CASSPTQAGGHQETQYF. Using reference TRBV18 and TRBJ2-5 for the parts outside the CDR3, the full variable domain is NAGVMQNPRHLVRRRGQEARLRCSPMKGHSHVYWYRQLPEEGLKFMVYLQKENIIDESGMPKERFSAEFPKEGPSILRIQQVVRGDSAAYFCASSPTQAGGHQETQYFGPGTRLLVL.